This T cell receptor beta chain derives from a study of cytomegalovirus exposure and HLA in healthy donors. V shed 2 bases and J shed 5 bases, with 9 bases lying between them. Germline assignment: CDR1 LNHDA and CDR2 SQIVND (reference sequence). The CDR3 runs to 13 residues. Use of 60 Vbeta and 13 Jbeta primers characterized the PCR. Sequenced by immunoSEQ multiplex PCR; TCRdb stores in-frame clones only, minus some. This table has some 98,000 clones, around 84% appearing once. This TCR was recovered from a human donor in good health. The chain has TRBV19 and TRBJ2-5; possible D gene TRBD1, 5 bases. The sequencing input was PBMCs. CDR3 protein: CASSIQGGETQYF. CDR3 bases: TGTGCCAGTAGTATACAGGGTGGGGAGACCCAGTACTTC. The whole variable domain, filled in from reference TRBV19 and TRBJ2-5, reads DGGITQSPKYLFRKEGQNVTLSCEQNLNHDAMYWYRQDPGQGLRLIYYSQIVNDFQKGDIAEGYSVSREKKESFPLTVTSAQKNPTAFYLCASSIQGGETQYFGPGTRLLVL.